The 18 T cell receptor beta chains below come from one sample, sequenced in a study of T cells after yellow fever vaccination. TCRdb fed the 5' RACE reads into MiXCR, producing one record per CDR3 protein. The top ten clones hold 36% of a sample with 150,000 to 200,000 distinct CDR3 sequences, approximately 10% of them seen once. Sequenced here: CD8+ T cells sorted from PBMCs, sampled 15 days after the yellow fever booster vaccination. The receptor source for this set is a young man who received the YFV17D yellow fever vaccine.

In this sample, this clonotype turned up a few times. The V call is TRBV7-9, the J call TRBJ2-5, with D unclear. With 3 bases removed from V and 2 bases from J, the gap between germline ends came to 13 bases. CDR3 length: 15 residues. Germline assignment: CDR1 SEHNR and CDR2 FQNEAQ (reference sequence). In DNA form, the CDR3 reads TGTGCCAGCAGCTTTCAGCAGGCCCTACAAGAGACCCAGTACTTC. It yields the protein CASSFQQALQETQYF.

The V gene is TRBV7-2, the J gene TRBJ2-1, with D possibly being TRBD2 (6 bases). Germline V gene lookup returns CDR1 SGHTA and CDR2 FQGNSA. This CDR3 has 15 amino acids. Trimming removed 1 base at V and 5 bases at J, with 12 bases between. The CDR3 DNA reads TGTGCCAGCAGCTTAGTAGGCGGGGAGGACAATGAGCAGTTCTTC. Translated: CASSLVGGEDNEQFF.

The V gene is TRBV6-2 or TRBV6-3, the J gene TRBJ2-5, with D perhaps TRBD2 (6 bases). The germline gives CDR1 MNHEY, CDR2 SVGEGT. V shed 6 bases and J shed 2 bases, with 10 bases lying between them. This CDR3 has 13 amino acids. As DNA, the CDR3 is TGTGCCAGCAGGCGCGGGACTCAAGAGACCCAGTACTTC. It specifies CASRRGTQETQYF.

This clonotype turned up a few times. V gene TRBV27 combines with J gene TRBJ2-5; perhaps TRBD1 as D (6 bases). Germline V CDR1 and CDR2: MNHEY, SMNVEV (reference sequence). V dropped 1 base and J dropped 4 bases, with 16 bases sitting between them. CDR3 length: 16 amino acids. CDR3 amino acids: CASSLWANRVSETQYF. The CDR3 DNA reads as TGTGCCAGCAGTTTATGGGCAAACAGGGTGTCAGAGACCCAGTACTTC.

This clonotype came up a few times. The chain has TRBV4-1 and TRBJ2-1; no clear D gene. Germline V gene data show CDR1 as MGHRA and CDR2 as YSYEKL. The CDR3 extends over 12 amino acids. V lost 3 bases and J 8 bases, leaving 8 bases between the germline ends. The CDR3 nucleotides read TGCGCCAGCAGCCATCTCGAGGATGAGCAGTTCTTC. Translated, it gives CASSHLEDEQFF.

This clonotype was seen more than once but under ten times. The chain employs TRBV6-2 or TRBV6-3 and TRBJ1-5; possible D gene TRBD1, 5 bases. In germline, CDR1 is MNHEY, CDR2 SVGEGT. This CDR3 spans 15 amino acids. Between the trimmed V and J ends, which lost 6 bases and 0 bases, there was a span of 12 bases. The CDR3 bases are TGTGCCAGCAGACAATCGACAGTTAGCAATCAGCCCCAGCATTTT. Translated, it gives CASRQSTVSNQPQHF.

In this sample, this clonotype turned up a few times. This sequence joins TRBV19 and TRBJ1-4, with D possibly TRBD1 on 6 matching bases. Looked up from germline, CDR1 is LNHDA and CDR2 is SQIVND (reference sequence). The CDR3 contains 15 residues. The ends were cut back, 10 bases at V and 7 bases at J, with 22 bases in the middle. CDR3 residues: CATSPMRDISEKLFF. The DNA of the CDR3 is TGTGCCACATCCCCGATGAGGGACATAAGTGAAAAACTGTTTTTT.

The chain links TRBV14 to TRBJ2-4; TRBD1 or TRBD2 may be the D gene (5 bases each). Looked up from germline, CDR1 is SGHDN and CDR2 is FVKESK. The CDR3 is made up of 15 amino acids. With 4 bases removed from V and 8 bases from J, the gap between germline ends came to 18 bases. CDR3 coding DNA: TGTGCCAGCAGCCTCGCCGGGACGAGAGCGGACATTCAGTACTTC. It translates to CASSLAGTRADIQYF.

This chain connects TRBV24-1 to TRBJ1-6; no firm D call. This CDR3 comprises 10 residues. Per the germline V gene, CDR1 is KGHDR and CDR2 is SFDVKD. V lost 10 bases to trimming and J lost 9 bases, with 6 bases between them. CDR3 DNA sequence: TGTGCCACAACGCCTTCACCCCTCCACTTT. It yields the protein CATTPSPLHF.

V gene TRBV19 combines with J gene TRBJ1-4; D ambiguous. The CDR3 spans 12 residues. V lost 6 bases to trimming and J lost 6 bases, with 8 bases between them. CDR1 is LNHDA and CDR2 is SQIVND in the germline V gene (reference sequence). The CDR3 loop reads CASRSGDEKLFF. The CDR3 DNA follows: TGTGCCAGTAGATCCGGGGATGAAAAACTGTTTTTT.

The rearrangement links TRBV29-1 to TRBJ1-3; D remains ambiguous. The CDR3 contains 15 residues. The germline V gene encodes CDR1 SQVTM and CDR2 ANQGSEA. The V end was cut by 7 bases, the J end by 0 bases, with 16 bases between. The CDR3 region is CSAQSARSSGNTIYF. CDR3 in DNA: TGCAGCGCGCAGAGTGCACGCAGCTCTGGAAACACCATATATTTT.

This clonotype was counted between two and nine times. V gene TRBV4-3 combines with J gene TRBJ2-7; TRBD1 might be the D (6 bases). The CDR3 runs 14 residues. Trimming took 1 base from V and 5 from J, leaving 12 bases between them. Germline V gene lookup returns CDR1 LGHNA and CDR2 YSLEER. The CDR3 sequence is CASSQGYRANEQYF. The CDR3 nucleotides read TGCGCCAGCAGCCAAGGTTACAGGGCTAACGAGCAGTACTTC.

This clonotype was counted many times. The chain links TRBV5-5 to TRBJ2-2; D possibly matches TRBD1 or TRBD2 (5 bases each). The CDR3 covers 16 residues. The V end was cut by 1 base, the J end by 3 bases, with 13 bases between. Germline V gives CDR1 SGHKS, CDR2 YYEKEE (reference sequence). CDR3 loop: CASSLSQGPYTGELFF. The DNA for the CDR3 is TGTGCCAGCAGCTTGTCGCAGGGACCTTACACCGGGGAGCTGTTTTTT.

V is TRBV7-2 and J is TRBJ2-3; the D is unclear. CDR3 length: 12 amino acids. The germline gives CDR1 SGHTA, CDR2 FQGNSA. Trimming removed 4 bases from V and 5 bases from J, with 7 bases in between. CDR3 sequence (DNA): TGTGCCAGCAGCTCGGTAGTAGATACGCAGTATTTT. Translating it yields CASSSVVDTQYF.

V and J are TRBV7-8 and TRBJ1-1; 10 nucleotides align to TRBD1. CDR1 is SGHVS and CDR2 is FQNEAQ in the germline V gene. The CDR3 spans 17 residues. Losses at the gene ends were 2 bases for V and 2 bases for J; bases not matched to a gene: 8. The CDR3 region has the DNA TGTGCCAGCAGCTTAAGTGGGACAGGGGATACTAACACTGAAGCTTTCTTT. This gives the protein CASSLSGTGDTNTEAFF.

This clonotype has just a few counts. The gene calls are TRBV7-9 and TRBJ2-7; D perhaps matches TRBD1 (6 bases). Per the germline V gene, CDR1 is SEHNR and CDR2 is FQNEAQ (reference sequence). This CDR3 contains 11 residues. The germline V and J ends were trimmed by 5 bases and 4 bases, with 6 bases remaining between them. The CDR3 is CASSGTYEQYV. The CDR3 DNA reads TGTGCCAGCAGCGGGACATACGAGCAGTACGTC.

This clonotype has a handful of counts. The chain's CDR3 is CASSSAGNYGYTF. The CDR3 nucleotides read TGTGCCAGCAGCTCTGCAGGGAACTATGGCTACACCTTC. The rearrangement joins TRBV7-8 to TRBJ1-2; tentative D call: TRBD1 (5 bases). The CDR3 is 13 residues long. The V end was cut by 4 bases, the J end by 2 bases, with 8 bases between. Germline loops: CDR1 SGHVS, CDR2 FQNEAQ. Using reference TRBV7-8 and TRBJ1-2 for the parts outside the CDR3, the full variable domain is GAGVSQSPRYKVAKRGQDVALRCDPISGHVSLFWYQQALGQGPEFLTYFQNEAQLDKSGLPSDRFFAERPEGSVSTLKIQRTQQEDSAVYLCASSSAGNYGYTFGSGTRLTVV.

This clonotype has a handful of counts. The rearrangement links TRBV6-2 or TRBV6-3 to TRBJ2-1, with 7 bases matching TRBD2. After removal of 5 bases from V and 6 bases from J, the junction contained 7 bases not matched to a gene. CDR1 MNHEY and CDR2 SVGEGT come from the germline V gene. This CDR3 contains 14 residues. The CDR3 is CASSGGLQPNEQFF. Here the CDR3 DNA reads TGTGCCAGCAGTGGGGGACTACAACCCAATGAGCAGTTCTTC.